This TCR beta chain came from a study of blood T cell repertoires in COVID-19 (dated by TCRdb to the early 2020s). Background for the entire study: The collaborator samples originated in the United States, Italy and Spain and spanned the acute and convalescent phases of COVID-19. Subjects who had been exposed to COVID-19, were actively infected with it, or had recovered from it provided the deeply sampled blood TCRbeta repertoires that made up the dataset. The prospective study material was composed of cDNA or gDNA derived from T cells, B-cell-depleted T cells, or PBMCs. The repertoires were released in a freely available public database meant as a resource for research on the immune response to SARS-CoV-2. The sample metadata nearly always contained a de-identified subject ID, COVID-19 status, age in years and sex. The samples were drawn from two sources: the first 160 participants of the ongoing ImmuneRACE study, and 950 to 1,500 subjects contributed by 6 global collaborators. Where HLA class I and class II types were available, the types were taken from metadata supplied by the sample provider, not from assay-based typing.

Enrolling through a virtual design, the prospective study's participants ranged in age from about 18 to 89 years and lived across more than 20 United States geographic areas. In the prospective study, participants were assigned to cohorts based on the clinical history participants reported in a screening survey and a study questionnaire. Recovered participants in ImmuneRACE Cohort 3 were defined by two consecutive negative NP/OP PCR tests, clearance by a healthcare professional, or resolution of symptoms. Mobile phlebotomists in the prospective study collected whole blood, serum and a nasopharyngeal or oropharyngeal swab from every participant. Participants in the prospective study had the option to provide additional blood draws and questionnaires over a roughly two-month period. Before DNA extraction, prospective study blood samples were shipped either frozen or at room temperature. Study-wide findings and limitations: How much clinical and demographic metadata was included differed by source and by participant, and the metadata was provided uncurated.

The germline V gene sets CDR1 to ENHRY and CDR2 to SYGVKD. The V end gives up 9 bases and the J end 1 base, leaving 2 bases in the junction not matched to a gene. The CDR3 covers 12 residues, taking in both the cysteine and the phenylalanine. Only the CDR3 DNA stays, 36 bases, in frame from base 1. As concerns this clone: No antigen is known for it. Base qualities were left out, and no much larger clone turns up one base away.

TCRbeta CDR3 regions were amplified from genomic DNA by means of the immunoSEQ Assay, a bias-controlled multiplex PCR. Per the original workflow: The number of nucleated cells in each sample was estimated by amplification of reference gene primers within the assay. Sequence reads were collapsed and filtered to measure the absolute abundance of every unique TCRbeta CDR3 rearrangement. For each sample, productive Simpson clonality was calculated by taking the square root of Simpson's diversity index across productive rearrangements. The source is immuneACCESS, and TCRdb retained only in-frame sequences with V and J called. Part of the clones is not carried over; for the studies checked, unresolved V genes explain less than half of this, and the remainder is unexplained. V and J calls and clone size follow that table, whereas D and trimming were derived from the DNA. Present in this sample are around 300,000 clones, 88% of which were seen just once. The top ten hold over 4.5% of the sample.

The sequence is built from TRBV10-3 and TRBJ2-7, with 8 bases matching TRBD2. Input material: PBMCs or T cells enriched from blood (not recorded which). This sequence was found in a young man who had recovered from COVID-19. This receptor carries the CDR3 CAISSGSYEQYF. The DNA sequence reads TGTGCCATTTCTAGCGGGTCCTACGAGCAGTACTTC.